Each of the 8 T cell receptor beta chains below was sequenced from the same sample in a study of blood T cell repertoires in COVID-19 (dated by TCRdb to 2019 to 2021). The library was produced with the immunoSEQ multiplex PCR assay. TCRdb's version of the immuneACCESS table is confined to in-frame rearrangements and falls short of the full clone set. An unresolved V gene accounts for under half of the shortfall where checked; the remainder is of unknown origin. The table for this sample lists 43,000 or so clones; around 90% of them were counted only once. The top ten clonotypes cover approximately 15% of the sample. The specimen was peripheral blood. The receptor set was obtained from a man in his 60s with active COVID-19.

The rearrangement uses TRBV11-2 and TRBJ1-5; TRBD1 is a possible D gene (6 bases). CDR3 size: 14 residues. The V end lost 1 base, the J end lost 5 bases, and 9 bases lay between the germline ends. CDR1 SGHAT and CDR2 FQNNGV come from the germline V gene. The CDR3 is CASSLVAGDQPQHF. CDR3 DNA sequence: TGTGCCAGCAGCTTAGTGGCAGGGGATCAGCCCCAGCATTTT.

This rearrangement joins TRBV19 to TRBJ1-1, with 7 bases lining up with TRBD1. Germline-derived CDR1 and CDR2 are LNHDA and SQIVND (reference sequence). After removal of 7 bases from V and 0 bases from J, the junction contained 5 bases not matched to a gene. CDR3 length: 14 residues. The CDR3 protein is CASIKGAMNTEAFF. The DNA for the CDR3 is TGTGCCAGTATAAAGGGGGCCATGAACACTGAAGCTTTCTTT.

This clone was recorded once. V gene TRBV7-6 combines with J gene TRBJ2-7; 12 positions agree with TRBD1. J was trimmed by 4 bases and V by 4 bases; bases with no gene match: 14. Germline loops: CDR1 SGHVS, CDR2 FNYEAQ. There are 18 residues in the CDR3. The CDR3 region has the DNA TGTGCCAGCAGCTCCACCCTAAAGGGGGACAGGGGGCTGTACGAGCAGTACTTC. Amino acid sequence: CASSSTLKGDRGLYEQYF. The full variable domain, in which reference TRBV7-6 and TRBJ2-7 provide the parts outside the CDR3, is GAGVSQSPRYKVTKRGQDVALRCDPISGHVSLYWYRQALGQGPEFLTYFNYEAQQDKSGLPNDRFSAERPEGSISTLTIQRTEQRDSAMYRCASSSTLKGDRGLYEQYFGPGTRLTVT.

The V gene is TRBV9, the J gene TRBJ2-1, with TRBD2 identical over 10 bases. With 2 bases clipped from V and 7 bases from J, the junction kept 6 bases outside the gene matches. The CDR3 is made up of 15 amino acids. Germline CDR1 is SGDLS and CDR2 is YYNGEE. The CDR3 DNA follows: TGTGCCAGCAGCGTGGATAGCGGGGGGTGGAATGAGCAGTTCTTC. It codes for CASSVDSGGWNEQFF.

The rearrangement joins TRBV5-4 to TRBJ2-7; 9 bases agree with TRBD2. Germline CDR1 and CDR2: SGHNT and YYREEE (reference sequence). This CDR3 contains 14 residues. V trimming: 3 bases; J trimming: 0 bases; junction bases outside the gene matches: 1. The CDR3 DNA is TGTGCCAGCAGCTCTAGCGGGACCTCCTACGAGCAGTACTTC. Translating it yields CASSSSGTSYEQYF.

V and J are TRBV7-8 and TRBJ1-1; no clear D gene. The V and J ends lost 0 bases and 11 bases respectively, with 19 bases between them. Germline V gene sequence: CDR1 SGHVS, CDR2 FQNEAQ. This CDR3 has 15 residues. The chain's CDR3 is CASSLATAGTSAAFF. The CDR3 nucleotides are TGTGCCAGCAGCTTAGCCACAGCAGGAACTTCGGCGGCTTTCTTT.

This sequence joins TRBV28 and TRBJ1-1, with D possibly TRBD1 on 6 matching bases. This CDR3 contains 15 residues. The germline V and J ends were trimmed by 7 bases and 2 bases, with 17 bases remaining between them. Germline V gives CDR1 MDHEN, CDR2 SYDVKM. Here the CDR3 reads CASTNFRGKNTEAFF. The CDR3 DNA reads as TGTGCCAGCACCAACTTTAGGGGGAAAAACACTGAAGCTTTCTTT. Full variable domain (outside the CDR3, taken from reference TRBV28 and TRBJ1-1): DVKVTQSSRYLVKRTGEKVFLECVQDMDHENMFWYRQDPGLGLRLIYFSYDVKMKEKGDIPEGYSVSREKKERFSLILESASTNQTSMYLCASTNFRGKNTEAFFGQGTRLTVV.

J is TRBJ2-5 and V is TRBV19; 7 bases align to TRBD1. This CDR3 region has 13 residues. Germline assignment: CDR1 LNHDA and CDR2 SQIVND (reference sequence). Trimming removed 5 bases from V and 3 bases from J; junction bases left unmatched: 3. CDR3 nucleotides: TGTGCCAGTAGTCCCGGGACAGAAGAGACCCAGTACTTC. This translates into CASSPGTEETQYF.